Shown below are 22 T cell receptor beta chains from a single sample sequenced in a study of cytomegalovirus exposure and HLA in healthy donors. The PCR contained 60 Vbeta and 13 Jbeta primers. Clones were sequenced by immunoSEQ multiplex PCR, and TCRdb holds only the in-frame ones, with some missing. This table has 90,000 to 95,000 clones, 80% appearing once. Sequenced material: PBMCs. These receptor sequences come from a man between 18 and 29 years old in good health and CMV-seronegative.

The chain links TRBV5-1 to TRBJ1-5; the match to TRBD1 covers 8 bases. The junction had 8 bases not matched to a gene; V was cut back by 5 bases and J by 7 bases. Germline values: CDR1 SGHRS, CDR2 YFSETQ. The CDR3 sequence is 14 residues long. The CDR3 region has the DNA TGCGCCAGCAGTCTTCAGGGGGCGGGACAGCCCCAGCATTTT. It translates to CASSLQGAGQPQHF.

CDR3 DNA: TGTGCCAGCAAGACAGGGGGAAGCTACAATGAGCAGTTCTTC. This gives the protein CASKTGGSYNEQFF. The chain carries TRBV6-5 and TRBJ2-1; 9 nucleotides agree with TRBD1. J gave up 3 bases and V 7 bases, and 4 bases lay outside the gene matches. CDR3 length: 14 residues. CDR1 and CDR2 (germline): MNHEY, SVGAGI.

The J gene is TRBJ2-1, the V gene TRBV29-1; 7 bases fit TRBD2. Germline assignment: CDR1 SQVTM and CDR2 ANQGSEA. This CDR3 has 12 amino acids. The V segment lost 3 bases and the J segment 7 bases; nucleotides outside the gene matches: 3. CDR3 nucleotides: TGCAGCGTTGAGCCTAGCGGAAATGAGCAGTTCTTC. Its translation is CSVEPSGNEQFF.

The V and J genes are TRBV2 and TRBJ1-3; D gene ambiguous. V was trimmed by 10 bases and J by 3 bases, leaving 10 bases between them. CDR3 size: 12 residues. Germline loops: CDR1 SNHLY, CDR2 FYNNEI. Here the CDR3 reads CATSGNGNTIYF. The CDR3 DNA follows: TGTGCCACTTCCGGTAATGGAAACACCATATATTTT. Supplemented by reference TRBV2 and TRBJ1-3, the full variable domain reads EPEVTQTPSHQVTQMGQEVILRCVPISNHLYFYWYRQILGQKVEFLVSFYNNEISEKSEIFDDQFSVERPDGSNFTLKIRSTKLEDSAMYFCATSGNGNTIYFGEGSWLTVV.

This clone was recorded a few times. The junction and the germline gene differ at one end; a read error may be behind it. The chain joins TRBV2 to TRBJ2-1, with TRBD2 matching 10 bases. This CDR3 has 12 residues. Germline values: CDR1 SNHLY, CDR2 FYNNEI. The CDR3 is CASSEDSSGRIF. CDR3 sequence (DNA): TGTGCCAGCAGTGAAGATTCTAGCGGGAGAATCTTC. The whole variable domain, remainder taken from reference TRBV2 and TRBJ2-1, is EPEVTQTPSHQVTQMGQEVILRCVPISNHLYFYWYRQILGQKVEFLVSFYNNEISEKSEIFDDQFSVERPDGSNFTLKIRSTKLEDSAMYFCASSEDSSGRIFGPGTRLTVL.

This chain connects TRBV29-1 to TRBJ2-1, with 13 bases fitting TRBD2. Germline V gene data show CDR1 as SQVTM and CDR2 as ANQGSEA. The CDR3 loop spans 13 amino acids. CDR3 loop: CGSLAGGLNEQFF. CDR3 in DNA: TGCGGGTCACTAGCGGGGGGGCTCAATGAGCAGTTCTTC.

The V gene is TRBV19, the J gene TRBJ1-5; a weak D match, TRBD1 (6 bases). Germline V lookup: CDR1 LNHDA, CDR2 SQIVND (reference sequence). The CDR3 is 16 residues long. Deletions cut 6 bases from V and 0 bases from J, with 15 bases between. The CDR3 nucleotides read TGTGCCAGTAGCCCCGGGACACAATATAGCAATCAGCCCCAGCATTTT. Protein: CASSPGTQYSNQPQHF.

This clone was seen a few times. V usage is TRBV6-5 and J usage is TRBJ2-5, with 9 nucleotides matching TRBD2. V lost 10 bases and J lost 1; bases outside the gene matches: 10. The CDR3 spans 15 residues. The V gene's germline CDR1 is MNHEY and CDR2 SVGAGI. The CDR3 is CAITSPGLAQETQYF. The CDR3, as DNA: TGTGCCATCACGAGTCCGGGACTAGCCCAAGAGACCCAGTACTTC.

The chain joins TRBV29-1 to TRBJ2-7; 12 bases match TRBD2. The J segment lost 2 bases and the V segment lost 4 bases, leaving 0 bases of the junction unmatched. CDR1 and CDR2 from the germline V gene are SQVTM and ANQGSEA. The CDR3 length is 13 residues. CDR3 bases: TGCAGCGTTGGGACTAGCGGGGCCTACGAGCAGTACTTC. Protein product: CSVGTSGAYEQYF.

The V gene is TRBV18, the J gene TRBJ1-5; D perhaps matches TRBD1 (5 bases). The V end lost 2 bases, the J end lost 0 bases, and 14 bases lay between the germline ends. Per germline, CDR1 KGHSH and CDR2 LQKENI. CDR3 length: 17 residues. The CDR3 DNA follows: TGTGCCAGCTCACCAGAGTCGGGGGTCGATAGCAATCAGCCCCAGCATTTT. Residues: CASSPESGVDSNQPQHF.

This chain uses TRBV5-1 with TRBJ1-5, with TRBD1 identical over 7 bases. This CDR3 contains 14 residues. Trimming at V came to 4 bases and at J to 2 bases, leaving 3 bases not matched to a gene. From germline, CDR1 is SGHRS and CDR2 YFSETQ. The CDR3: CASSTTGGNQPQHF. The CDR3 DNA follows: TGCGCCAGCAGCACTACAGGGGGCAATCAGCCCCAGCATTTT.

The V call is TRBV5-6, the J call TRBJ2-3; 7 nucleotides match TRBD2. The CDR3 contains 17 residues. Germline assignment: CDR1 SGHDT and CDR2 YYEEEE. Trimming at V came to 0 bases and at J to 1 base, leaving 8 bases not matched to a gene. CDR3 residues: CASSLVRASGGTDTQYF. The CDR3 DNA reads TGTGCCAGCAGCTTGGTTAGGGCTAGCGGTGGCACAGATACGCAGTATTTT.

The chain employs TRBV9 and TRBJ2-1; 13 bases fit TRBD2. Germline V lookup: CDR1 SGDLS, CDR2 YYNGEE. The J segment lost 4 bases and the V segment lost 0 bases, leaving 4 bases of the junction unmatched. The CDR3 loop spans 17 amino acids. The CDR3 DNA sequence: TGTGCCAGCAGCGTAGAAGGGACTAGCGGGGTTTACAATGAGCAGTTCTTC. Translation: CASSVEGTSGVYNEQFF.

V is TRBV19 and J is TRBJ2-1; no reliable D call. V shed 4 bases and J shed 10 bases, with 8 bases lying between them. The germline V gene has CDR1 LNHDA and CDR2 SQIVND (reference sequence). The CDR3 sequence is 11 residues long. For the CDR3, the DNA is TGTGCCAGTAGTAGAAATCGGGAGCAGTTCTTC. Residues: CASSRNREQFF.

The chain carries TRBV9 and TRBJ1-2; possibly TRBD1 for D (5 bases). CDR1 is SGDLS and CDR2 is YYNGEE in the germline V gene. The germline V and J ends were trimmed by 6 bases and 9 bases, with 15 bases remaining between them. This CDR3 spans 12 amino acids. The CDR3 region has the DNA TGTGCCAGCAATATAGGGGCTAGTAGCTACACCTTC. Its translation is CASNIGASSYTF.

On this clone itself: The sample contains more than one DNA sequence encoding this CDR3. The V gene is TRBV6-5, the J gene TRBJ2-2; weak D call: TRBD1 (6 bases). The length of the CDR3 is 13 residues. V gave up 6 bases and J gave up 6 bases, with 11 bases separating them. Germline CDR1 and CDR2: MNHEY and SVGAGI. The CDR3, as DNA: TGTGCCAGCAGCTCAGGGGCGGCCGGGGAGCTGTTTTTT. It codes for CASSSGAAGELFF.

This clone was recorded many times. The V call is TRBV5-1, the J call TRBJ1-1; possibly TRBD1 for D (5 bases). Trimming left V 4 bases short and J 5 bases short, with 15 bases between. There are 14 residues in the CDR3. CDR1 SGHRS and CDR2 YFSETQ come from the germline V gene. CDR3 region: CASSQTAGGTEAFF. As DNA, the CDR3 is TGCGCCAGCAGCCAAACGGCGGGGGGGACTGAAGCTTTCTTT.

CDR3 sequence reads: CASTPRGRGRSKMNTEAFF. DNA of the CDR3: TGTGCCAGTACCCCCCGGGGAAGGGGGCGATCTAAAATGAACACTGAAGCTTTCTTT. The genes are TRBV19 and TRBJ1-1; 7 bases line up with TRBD1. Germline V gene lookup returns CDR1 LNHDA and CDR2 SQIVND (reference sequence). The CDR3 is 19 amino acids. With V trimmed by 7 bases and J by 0 bases, 20 bases remained unmatched.

The rearrangement uses TRBV7-9 and TRBJ2-2; 10 nucleotides match TRBD1. Germline CDR1 SEHNR, CDR2 FQNEAQ (reference sequence). There are 15 residues in the CDR3. Trimming took 2 bases from V and 6 from J; bases not matched to a gene: 3. CDR3 sequence (DNA): TGTGCCAGCAGCTTATCCGGGACAGGGGCCGGGGAGCTGTTTTTT. It translates to CASSLSGTGAGELFF. Full variable domain (outside the CDR3, taken from reference TRBV7-9 and TRBJ2-2): DTGVSQNPRHKITKRGQNVTFRCDPISEHNRLYWYRQTLGQGPEFLTYFQNEAQLEKSRLLSDRFSAERPKGSFSTLEIQRTEQGDSAMYLCASSLSGTGAGELFFGEGSRLTVL.

The V and J genes are TRBV6-5 and TRBJ1-1; 7 positions agree with TRBD1. Trimming cost V 2 bases and J 4 bases; bases outside gene matches: 7. Germline V CDR1 and CDR2: MNHEY, SVGAGI. This CDR3 contains 15 residues. The CDR3 coding sequence is TGTGCCAGCAGTTACCATCACAGGGGAGGCACTGAAGCTTTCTTT. It codes for CASSYHHRGGTEAFF.

V usage is TRBV30 and J usage is TRBJ1-4; D gene unclear. This CDR3 has 14 residues. V was trimmed by 2 bases and J by 7 bases, leaving 14 bases between them. Looked up from germline, CDR1 is GTSNPN and CDR2 is SVGIG (reference sequence). For the CDR3, the DNA is TGTGCCTGGAGTCGGCTCGGGGAGAGTGAAAAACTGTTTTTT. As protein: CAWSRLGESEKLFF.

In DNA form, the CDR3 reads TGTGCCAGCAGTGACCCCAATAGAGCGGGGGGCCTCCAAGAGACCCAGTACTTC. Protein sequence: CASSDPNRAGGLQETQYF. The V gene is TRBV6-1, the J gene TRBJ2-5; TRBD2 aligns across 9 bases. Germline V gives CDR1 MNHNS, CDR2 SASEGT. CDR3 size: 18 residues. V dropped 3 bases and J dropped 1; count of bases not matched to a gene: 12.